Shown below are 17 T cell receptor beta chains from a single sample sequenced in a study of T cell repertoires in ileal Crohn's disease. TCRdb's table, derived via immunoSEQ multiplex PCR, lists solely in-frame clones and lacks some. This sample carries 9,500 to 11,000 clones, around 70% of them seen once, and the ten largest clones take roughly 7.1%. Time point reported: neoterminal ileum biopsy at postoperative endoscopy, about 6 months after surgery. The sample consisted of ileal tissue. The receptors stem from an adult with Crohn's disease.

The rearrangement links TRBV19 to TRBJ2-1; D unclear. Germline V gives CDR1 LNHDA, CDR2 SQIVND (reference sequence). CDR3 length: 16 residues. Trimming shortened V by 4 bases and J by 0 bases, and 13 bases separated the two germline ends. CDR3 residues: CASSRAQASSYNEQFF. In DNA, the CDR3 is TGTGCCAGTAGTAGGGCCCAGGCGAGCTCCTACAATGAGCAGTTCTTC.

This clone was detected only a few times. The sample has other DNA sequences that encode this CDR3 too. The chain has TRBV6-5 and TRBJ1-5, with TRBD1 as a possible D gene (5 bases). This CDR3 contains 15 residues. V lost 0 bases to trimming and J lost 4 bases, with 10 bases between them. CDR1 MNHEY and CDR2 SVGAGI come from the germline V gene. This CDR3 reads CASSYSGAGNQPQHF. The CDR3 DNA reads TGTGCCAGCAGTTACTCGGGCGCAGGGAATCAGCCCCAGCATTTT.

The chain uses TRBV4-1 and TRBJ2-1; D may be TRBD1 (5 bases). This CDR3 is 16 amino acids long. Looked up from germline, CDR1 is MGHRA and CDR2 is YSYEKL. With 0 bases removed from V and 0 bases from J, the gap between germline ends came to 9 bases. Here the CDR3 reads CASSQDIRASYNEQFF. CDR3 nucleotides: TGCGCCAGCAGCCAAGATATCAGGGCCTCCTACAATGAGCAGTTCTTC.

This rearrangement joins TRBV4-2 to TRBJ2-7; no clear D. Germline CDR1 reads LGHNA; CDR2 reads YNFKEQ. CDR3 length equals 15 residues. Between the trimmed V and J ends, which lost 6 bases and 4 bases, there was a span of 19 bases. The CDR3 sequence: CASRREVDRFYEQYF. The CDR3 region has the DNA TGTGCCAGCAGACGAGAAGTTGATCGGTTTTACGAGCAGTACTTC.

By share, this clone counts as large. This chain joins TRBV10-3 and TRBJ2-1; D may be TRBD2 (6 bases). Germline V gene lookup returns CDR1 ENHRY and CDR2 SYGVKD. This CDR3 spans 15 amino acids. The V end was cut by 3 bases, the J end by 4 bases, with 13 bases between. This CDR3 is CAISDGTVLYNEQFF. The CDR3 DNA follows: TGTGCCATCAGTGACGGGACTGTCTTATACAATGAGCAGTTCTTC.

The rearrangement uses TRBV6-6 and TRBJ2-7, with 9 positions matching TRBD2. V was clipped by 0 bases and J by 7 bases; unmatched bases: 4. This CDR3 is 14 amino acids long. Germline CDR1 MNHNY, CDR2 SVGAGI (reference sequence). CDR3 residues: CASSYSREGWEQYF. As DNA, the CDR3 is TGTGCCAGCAGTTACTCGCGGGAGGGTTGGGAGCAGTACTTC.

The chain joins TRBV6-5 to TRBJ2-7, with D uncertain. V dropped 2 bases and J dropped 0 bases, with 8 bases sitting between them. The CDR3 has 14 amino acids. Germline V gives CDR1 MNHEY, CDR2 SVGAGI. CDR3 sequence: CASSYDWSSYEQYF. CDR3 bases: TGTGCCAGCAGTTACGACTGGAGCTCCTACGAGCAGTACTTC.

V is TRBV7-9 and J is TRBJ2-1, with D possibly TRBD1 on 6 matching bases. V gave up 10 bases and J gave up 8 bases, with 15 bases separating them. This CDR3 has 12 residues. The germline CDR1 and CDR2 sequences are SEHNR and FQNEAQ (reference sequence). This chain's CDR3 is CAIYYKGDEQFF. DNA for the CDR3: TGTGCCATATACTATAAGGGGGATGAGCAGTTCTTC.

This chain connects TRBV10-3 to TRBJ2-1; D is possibly TRBD2 (5 bases). The CDR3 has 13 amino acids. CDR1 ENHRY and CDR2 SYGVKD come from the germline V gene. Trimming shortened V by 3 bases and J by 8 bases, and 11 bases separated the two germline ends. CDR3 sequence (DNA): TGTGCCATCAGTGAACGAGCGGATGATGAGCAGTTCTTC. It specifies CAISERADDEQFF.

The rearrangement links TRBV19 to TRBJ2-7; the match to TRBD1 covers 9 bases. Per germline, CDR1 LNHDA and CDR2 SQIVND (reference sequence). CDR3 length equals 14 residues. J was trimmed by 3 bases and V by 9 bases; bases with no gene match: 9. CDR3 protein: CASSEGQGLYEQYF. DNA of the CDR3: TGTGCCAGCTCCGAGGGACAGGGCCTCTACGAGCAGTACTTC.

CDR3 bases: TGTGCCAGCAGCTCCCGGTTGCAAGATACGCAGTATTTT. Amino acid sequence: CASSSRLQDTQYF. This chain joins TRBV7-8 and TRBJ2-3; D remains unclear. The CDR3 has 13 amino acids. With 4 bases removed from V and 5 bases from J, the gap between germline ends came to 10 bases. CDR1 and CDR2 from the germline V gene are SGHVS and FQNEAQ.

The chain combines TRBV4-1 with TRBJ1-4, with a tentative D call TRBD1 (6 bases). V was shortened by 4 bases and J by 5 bases, with 14 bases between the two germline ends. CDR1 is MGHRA, CDR2 YSYEKL, per germline. The CDR3 consists of 15 residues. CDR3: CASSRSGDSNEKLFF. CDR3 nucleotide sequence: TGCGCCAGCAGCCGATCAGGGGATTCCAATGAAAAACTGTTTTTT.

The chain uses TRBV7-4 and TRBJ1-2, with a possible D match to TRBD1 (6 bases). The CDR3 is made up of 15 amino acids. Trimming pared 3 bases from V and 3 bases from J, leaving 14 bases between. Looked up from germline, CDR1 is SGHVT and CDR2 is SQSDAQ. The CDR3 sequence is CASSFTLGHYYGYTF. Here the CDR3 DNA reads TGTGCCAGCAGCTTCACATTGGGACATTACTATGGCTACACCTTC.

V gene TRBV5-4 combines with J gene TRBJ2-7; perhaps TRBD1 as D (5 bases). Germline V gene sequence: CDR1 SGHNT, CDR2 YYREEE (reference sequence). Trimming took 6 bases from V and 4 from J, leaving 29 bases between them. This CDR3 is 18 amino acids long. CDR3 loop: CASTIGLQANVAGYEQYF. The CDR3 region has the DNA TGTGCCAGCACGATCGGTCTACAGGCGAACGTCGCAGGGTACGAGCAGTACTTC. Full variable domain (remainder filled in from reference TRBV5-4 and TRBJ2-7): ETGVTQSPTHLIKTRGQQVTLRCSSQSGHNTVSWYQQALGQGPQFIFQYYREEENGRGNFPPRFSGLQFPNYSSELNVNALELDDSALYLCASTIGLQANVAGYEQYFGPGTRLTVT.

The chain has TRBV27 and TRBJ1-1, with D possibly matching TRBD1 (6 bases). The CDR3 loop spans 15 amino acids. Germline CDR1 and CDR2: MNHEY and SMNVEV (reference sequence). V was pared by 5 bases and J by 1 base, with 14 bases between. The CDR3 loop is CASSIQGLRNTEAFF. CDR3 sequence (DNA): TGTGCCAGCAGTATACAGGGTTTGAGGAACACTGAAGCTTTCTTT.

This chain uses TRBV30 with TRBJ1-1; 9 nucleotides line up with TRBD1. CDR3 length equals 12 residues. With V trimmed by 8 bases and J by 1 base, 2 bases remained unmatched. Looked up from germline, CDR1 is GTSNPN and CDR2 is SVGIG (reference sequence). The CDR3 region is CAGDRANTEAFF. DNA for the CDR3: TGTGCCGGGGACAGGGCGAACACTGAAGCTTTCTTT.

The chain uses TRBV6-4 and TRBJ2-3; 7 bases match TRBD2. The CDR3 consists of 15 residues. Trimming cost V 4 bases and J 6 bases; bases outside gene matches: 10. Germline V gene lookup returns CDR1 MRHNA and CDR2 SNTAGT. CDR3 sequence (DNA): TGTGCCAGCAGTGCCGTGGGAGGGTCCTCGGATACGCAGTATTTT. This codes for CASSAVGGSSDTQYF.